What follows are 20 T cell receptor beta chains derived from one specimen sequenced in a study of tumor-infiltrating lymphocytes in primary liver carcinoma. Taking about 18-30 mg of unsorted bulk tissue, the authors co-extracted RNA and DNA. From roughly 470 ng total RNA, TCR beta cDNA was generated with a primer in the constant region. A slightly modified ARM-PCR protocol with three nested multiplex PCR rounds produced these TCR beta libraries. The first two PCR rounds, around 10 cycles each, used TRBV1-TRBV30 forward primers and a C-beta reverse primer. MiXCR, applied by TCRdb to the multiplex PCR reads, yields one record per CDR3 protein. The sample lists around 190,000 distinct CDR3 sequences; around four fifths were seen once. The specimen was tumor tissue from primary liver carcinoma. All receptors come from a man between 35 and 55 years old with primary liver carcinoma and hepatitis B virus infection.

For this clonotype: The junction departs from the called germline gene at one end, perhaps through a read error. The chain has TRBV6-2 or TRBV6-3 and TRBJ1-1; no definite D call. The germline gives CDR1 MNHEY, CDR2 SVGEGT. The CDR3 runs to 13 residues. DNA for the CDR3: TGTGTCAGCAGTATGGGAGTAGTGGTTGAAGTTTTCTTT. It encodes CVSSMGVVVEVFF.

With respect to this clonotype: The conserved final phenylalanine or tryptophan is absent from the CDR3, which likely points to a read error. This chain joins TRBV11-3 and TRBJ2-1; tentative D call: TRBD2 (5 bases). Germline V lookup: CDR1 SGHNT, CDR2 YENEEA. The CDR3 totals 17 residues. Here the CDR3 reads CASILGVPGLPHNEQFL. DNA for the CDR3: TGTGCCAGCATCTTAGGCGTACCAGGACTCCCCCACAATGAGCAGTTCCTC.

As regards this clonotype: One end of the junction varies from germline; a read error may be responsible. The chain links TRBV2 to TRBJ1-1; D gene ambiguous. The CDR3 is 15 residues long. Looked up from germline, CDR1 is SNHLY and CDR2 is FYNNEI. The CDR3 DNA follows: TGTGCCAGAAGTGAAAGGCGAAGGGAAGGGTCTGAAGCTTTCTTT. It is translated as CARSERRREGSEAFF.

To note about this clonotype: The conserved phenylalanine or tryptophan is not found at the CDR3 terminus, so this likely reflects a read error. V gene TRBV6-5 combines with J gene TRBJ2-2; the match to TRBD2 covers 7 bases. CDR3 length equals 14 residues. Germline CDR1 MNHEY, CDR2 SVGAGI. The CDR3: CATYSGLVTGDLFL. The CDR3, as DNA: TGTGCCACTTACTCCGGACTAGTTACCGGGGATCTGTTTTTG.

A note on this clonotype: Just one base apart from a much larger clone, this may be a read error. The CDR3 does not end in the conserved phenylalanine or tryptophan, so this is likely a read error. V and J are TRBV28 and TRBJ1-2, with TRBD1 matching 9 bases. This CDR3 has 14 residues. Germline-derived CDR1 and CDR2 are MDHEN and SYDVKM. With 4 bases clipped from V and 4 bases from J, the junction kept 4 bases outside the gene matches. CDR3 bases: TGTGCCAGCAGTTGGACAGGGGCCACCTATGGCTACACCTCC. Translated: CASSWTGATYGYTS.

Notes on this clonotype: Germline is not matched at one junction end, which may reflect a read error. The chain couples TRBV11-3 to TRBJ2-3; TRBD2 agrees at 8 bases. Germline V lookup: CDR1 SGHNT, CDR2 YENEEA. This CDR3 has 16 amino acids. CDR3 sequence: CASNLDSGSITDTLYF. The DNA for the CDR3 is TGTGCCAGTAACTTAGACAGCGGGAGTATAACAGATACGCTGTATTTT.

A word on this clonotype: Likely a read error: the CDR3 ends without its conserved phenylalanine or tryptophan. The chain carries TRBV6-5 and TRBJ1-6; no reliable D call. The CDR3 runs 13 residues. The germline gives CDR1 MNHEY, CDR2 SVGAGI. CDR3 bases: TGTGACAGCAGCCCTAAGCCGAATTCACCCCTCCACTAT. Its protein product is CDSSPKPNSPLHY.

Of note for this clonotype: Germline is not matched at one junction end, which may reflect a read error. This chain connects TRBV12-3 or TRBV12-4 to TRBJ2-3; the match to TRBD2 covers 8 bases. The CDR3 contains 13 residues. The CDR3 protein is CASNTSGTDTHYF. The CDR3 bases are TGTGCCAGCAATACTAGCGGCACAGATACGCATTATTTT.

Concerning this clonotype: No conserved phenylalanine or tryptophan ends this CDR3, so it is likely a read error. The rearrangement joins TRBV7-9 to TRBJ2-5; D may be TRBD1 or TRBD2 (5 bases each). CDR3 length: 12 residues. CDR1 and CDR2 (germline): SEHNR, FQNEAQ (reference sequence). In DNA, the CDR3 is TGTGCCAGCAGCCAGGAAGGGGAGATCCAGTACTAC. Translating gives CASSQEGEIQYY.

Concerning this clonotype itself: One end of the junction does not line up with germline, which may come from a read error. The V call is TRBV6-1, the J call TRBJ1-5, with D possibly matching TRBD1 (6 bases). Germline-derived CDR1 and CDR2 are MNHNS and SASEGT. CDR3 length: 15 amino acids. This CDR3 reads CAGNLVRGGNQPQHF. CDR3 sequence (DNA): TGTGCCGGCAATCTTGTCAGGGGAGGCAATCAGCCCCAACATTTT.

With respect to this clonotype: Mismatch with germline at one junction end may stem from a read error. The chain has TRBV6-5 and TRBJ1-1; 8 bases align to TRBD1. The CDR3 length is 14 residues. Germline V gives CDR1 MNHEY, CDR2 SVGAGI. The CDR3 region is CASSHQGAYAEAFF. CDR3 nucleotides: TGTGCTAGCAGTCATCAGGGGGCATACGCTGAAGCTTTCTTT.

Regarding this clonotype: The conserved phenylalanine or tryptophan normally closing the CDR3 is absent here, so this likely arose from a read error. V gene TRBV29-1 combines with J gene TRBJ2-7, with 8 bases identical to TRBD2. J lost 5 bases, V lost 6 bases, and 15 bases had no gene match. Germline-derived CDR1 and CDR2 are SQVTM and ANQGSEA. CDR3 length: 15 residues. In DNA, the CDR3 is TGCAGCGTACACGGGATTAGCGGGGAGTCCCACGAGCAGTACTGC. Amino acid sequence: CSVHGISGESHEQYC.

Regarding this clonotype: One end of the junction is discordant with germline, which a read error may explain. This chain connects TRBV28 to TRBJ1-5; 8 nucleotides match TRBD1. The CDR3 is made up of 14 amino acids. Germline values: CDR1 MDHEN, CDR2 SYDVKM. CDR3 coding DNA: TGTGCCGGCAGGTCGACAGGGGCTTCCCAGCCCCAGAATTTT. It yields the protein CAGRSTGASQPQNF.

Turning to this clonotype: The conserved phenylalanine or tryptophan is not found at the CDR3 terminus, so this likely reflects a read error. V is TRBV6-1 and J is TRBJ2-5; tentative D call: TRBD2 (6 bases). Germline assignment: CDR1 MNHNS and CDR2 SASEGT. This CDR3 contains 14 residues. Trimming stripped 5 bases from V and 2 bases from J, with 12 bases between. The CDR3 reads CASSIRLVQETQYS. CDR3 sequence (DNA): TGTGCCAGCAGTATAAGACTAGTTCAAGAGACCCAGTACTCC.

Note on this clonotype: This CDR3 is missing its conserved last phenylalanine or tryptophan, likely due to a read error. The chain joins TRBV6-2 or TRBV6-3 to TRBJ2-5; maybe TRBD2 (5 bases). Germline assignment: CDR1 MNHEY and CDR2 SVGEGT. The CDR3 has 12 residues. The CDR3 bases are TGTGCTAGCAGACCGGGATTAGAGACCCAGTACTTA. Residues: CASRPGLETQYL.

In its sample, this clonotype was seen once. The CDR3 does not close with the conserved phenylalanine or tryptophan, likely indicating a read error. The V call is TRBV11-1, the J call TRBJ2-1, with no clear D. Per germline, CDR1 SGHAT and CDR2 FQDESV (reference sequence). V lost 7 bases to trimming and J lost 0 bases, with 16 bases between them. This CDR3 has 16 residues. The CDR3 protein is CASTSSSVLSYNEQFL. CDR3 bases: TGTGCCAGCACCTCCTCCTCCGTCCTCTCCTACAATGAGCAGTTCTTA.

This clonotype was counted between two and nine times. A read error may explain this, as a much larger clone is one base away. V usage is TRBV12-3 or TRBV12-4 and J usage is TRBJ2-1; no clear D gene. This CDR3 is 15 amino acids long. Trimming removed 5 bases from V and 3 bases from J, with 14 bases in between. CDR3 protein: CASSRRLSFYNEQFF. For the CDR3, the DNA is TGTGCCAGCAGTCGTCGGTTGAGCTTCTACAATGAGCAGTTCTTC.

The chain carries TRBV9 and TRBJ1-1; a weak D match, TRBD1 (5 bases). Between the trimmed V and J ends, which lost 0 bases and 4 bases, there was a span of 13 bases. CDR1 and CDR2 (germline): SGDLS, YYNGEE. This CDR3 has 15 amino acids. The CDR3 nucleotides read TGTGCCAGCAGCGTAGCAGACTGGGGGGGCACTGAAGCTTTCTTT. Amino acids: CASSVADWGGTEAFF. Filled out from reference TRBV9 and TRBJ1-1, the complete variable domain reads DSGVTQTPKHLITATGQRVTLRCSPRSGDLSVYWYQQSLDQGLQFLIQYYNGEERAKGNILERFSAQQFPDLHSELNLSSLELGDSALYFCASSVADWGGTEAFFGQGTRLTVV.

The CDR3 protein is CASRSPRDPDYGYTF. CDR3 nucleotides: TGTGCCAGCAGATCGCCCAGGGACCCGGACTATGGCTACACCTTC. V and J are TRBV6-2 or TRBV6-3 and TRBJ1-2, with D possibly matching TRBD1 (5 bases). Looked up from germline, CDR1 is MNHEY and CDR2 is SVGEGT. There are 15 residues in the CDR3. Trimming stripped 6 bases from V and 3 bases from J, with 17 bases between.

This clonotype was seen a single time. The gene calls are TRBV4-1 and TRBJ2-7; D possibly corresponds to TRBD1 (6 bases). The germline CDR1 and CDR2 sequences are MGHRA and YSYEKL. The CDR3 has 14 amino acids. The CDR3 sequence is CASSLDRTSYEQYV. In nucleotides, the CDR3 is TGCGCCAGTAGCCTAGACAGGACCTCCTACGAGCAGTACGTC.